A single sample gave rise to the 11 T cell receptor beta chains below, sequenced in a study of graft-versus-host responses after intestinal transplantation. TCRdb's table, derived via immunoSEQ multiplex PCR, lists solely in-frame clones and lacks some. Among roughly 120,000 clones listed, roughly nine tenths were seen once. These TCRs are of unknown antigen specificity. The sequencing used unstimulated CD4+ T cells sorted from spleen or lymph node cells, collected before transplant. Every receptor here comes from a human donor who was the organ donor for an intestinal transplant.

The chain has TRBV7-2 and TRBJ2-7, with D tentatively TRBD1 or TRBD2 (6 bases each). Germline V gene data show CDR1 as SGHTA and CDR2 as FQGNSA. The CDR3 has 15 amino acids. The V and J ends lost 2 bases and 6 bases respectively, with 17 bases between them. The CDR3 DNA sequence: TGTGCCAGCAGCTTACGGGGACGAGGGGGGCCCGAGCAGTACTTC. This sequence encodes CASSLRGRGGPEQYF.

This chain uses TRBV29-1 with TRBJ2-7; D gene uncertain. V was trimmed by 1 base and J by 3 bases, leaving 4 bases between them. The V gene's germline CDR1 is SQVTM and CDR2 ANQGSEA. The CDR3 sequence is 11 residues long. The CDR3 reads CSVEAGYEQYF. CDR3 DNA: TGCAGCGTTGAAGCGGGCTACGAGCAGTACTTC.

The chain carries TRBV4-1 and TRBJ1-2; unclear D gene. Germline CDR1 is MGHRA and CDR2 is YSYEKL. The V end lost 2 bases, the J end lost 7 bases, and 26 bases lay between the germline ends. This CDR3 spans 18 amino acids. CDR3 in DNA: TGCGCCAGCAGCCAAAACCCTCACCGGGGTAGTGGGTCGTCTGGCTACACCTTC. Residues: CASSQNPHRGSGSSGYTF.

About this clone itself: Different DNA sequences within this sample yield the same CDR3. The chain combines TRBV7-2 with TRBJ2-5; TRBD1 might be the D (5 bases). The CDR3 has 15 amino acids. With 3 bases removed from V and 3 bases from J, the gap between germline ends came to 14 bases. Germline lookup yields CDR1 SGHTA and CDR2 FQGNSA. In nucleotides, the CDR3 is TGTGCCAGCAGCTTGAGGTCAGCCAGGGAAGAGACCCAGTACTTC. Encoded protein: CASSLRSAREETQYF. The entire variable domain, with the rest obtained from reference TRBV7-2 and TRBJ2-5, is as follows: GAGVSQSPSNKVTEKGKDVELRCDPISGHTALYWYRQSLGQGLEFLIYFQGNSAPDKSGLPSDRFSAERTGGSVSTLTIQRTQQEDSAVYLCASSLRSAREETQYFGPGTRLLVL.

This chain uses TRBV30 with TRBJ2-3; 11 bases fit TRBD2. V shed 3 bases, J shed 5 bases, and the junction held 4 bases outside the gene matches. Germline V gene data show CDR1 as GTSNPN and CDR2 as SVGIG (reference sequence). The CDR3 has 14 residues. CDR3 DNA sequence: TGTGCCTGGAGCCGCCTAGCGGGAGGAGATACGCAGTATTTT. Residues: CAWSRLAGGDTQYF.

This clone was observed once. The J gene is TRBJ2-1, the V gene TRBV6-5, with 7 bases that match TRBD1. This CDR3 has 12 amino acids. With 5 bases clipped from V and 8 bases from J, the junction kept 3 bases outside the gene matches. In germline, CDR1 is MNHEY, CDR2 SVGAGI. The CDR3 region is CASSATGYEQFF. In DNA form, the CDR3 reads TGTGCCAGCAGTGCGACAGGGTATGAGCAGTTCTTC.

CDR3 region: CASSLQGFGNTIYF. For the CDR3, the DNA is TGTGCCAGCAGCCTCCAGGGATTTGGAAACACCATATATTTT. This chain connects TRBV6-5 to TRBJ1-3; tentatively, D is TRBD1 (5 bases). V dropped 6 bases and J dropped 3 bases, with 12 bases sitting between them. Germline V gives CDR1 MNHEY, CDR2 SVGAGI. The CDR3 covers 14 residues.

This clone was seen a handful of times. The sample carries other DNA sequences with the same CDR3. V gene TRBV5-1 combines with J gene TRBJ2-3, with D unclear. Looked up from germline, CDR1 is SGHRS and CDR2 is YFSETQ. The CDR3 is made up of 14 amino acids. V shed 0 bases and J shed 3 bases, with 8 bases lying between them. The DNA for the CDR3 is TGCGCCAGCAGCTTGGACAGCCGGACAGATACGCAGTATTTT. Amino acid sequence: CASSLDSRTDTQYF.

This rearrangement joins TRBV7-9 to TRBJ2-7; D is ambiguous. V gave up 2 bases and J gave up 0 bases, with 11 bases separating them. CDR1 is SEHNR, CDR2 FQNEAQ, per germline (reference sequence). The CDR3 contains 15 residues. As DNA, the CDR3 is TGTGCCAGCAGCTTACACGGTGCTAGCTCCTACGAGCAGTACTTC. Amino acids: CASSLHGASSYEQYF. Full variable domain (rest looked up from reference TRBV7-9 and TRBJ2-7): DTGVSQNPRHKITKRGQNVTFRCDPISEHNRLYWYRQTLGQGPEFLTYFQNEAQLEKSRLLSDRFSAERPKGSFSTLEIQRTEQGDSAMYLCASSLHGASSYEQYFGPGTRLTVT.

This chain uses TRBV7-2 with TRBJ2-3; maybe TRBD2 (5 bases). The CDR3 is 14 amino acids. The germline V and J ends were trimmed by 4 bases and 4 bases, with 12 bases remaining between them. Germline CDR1 reads SGHTA; CDR2 reads FQGNSA. CDR3 nucleotide sequence: TGTGCCAGCAGCTGGGGTCTAGCTTCAGATACGCAGTATTTT. It is translated as CASSWGLASDTQYF.

The chain uses TRBV5-4 and TRBJ2-7, with D possibly called TRBD1 or TRBD2 (5 bases each). Germline lookup yields CDR1 SGHNT and CDR2 YYREEE (reference sequence). The CDR3 has 14 residues. Trimming stripped 0 bases from V and 4 bases from J, with 11 bases between. The chain's CDR3 is CASSLGGYPYEQYF. In DNA, the CDR3 is TGTGCCAGCAGCTTGGGGGGGTATCCATACGAGCAGTACTTC.